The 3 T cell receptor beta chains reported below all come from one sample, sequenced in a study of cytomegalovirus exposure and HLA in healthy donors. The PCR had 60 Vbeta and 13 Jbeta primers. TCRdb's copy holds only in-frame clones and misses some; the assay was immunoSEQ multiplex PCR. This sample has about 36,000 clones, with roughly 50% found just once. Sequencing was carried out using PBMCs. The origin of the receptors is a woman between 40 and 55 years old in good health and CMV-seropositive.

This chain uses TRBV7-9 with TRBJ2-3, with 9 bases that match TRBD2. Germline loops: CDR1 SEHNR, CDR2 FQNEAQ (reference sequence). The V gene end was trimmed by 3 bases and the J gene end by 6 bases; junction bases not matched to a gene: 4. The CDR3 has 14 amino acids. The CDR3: CASSFAGGADTQYF. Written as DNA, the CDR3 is TGTGCCAGCAGCTTTGCGGGGGGGGCGGATACGCAGTATTTT. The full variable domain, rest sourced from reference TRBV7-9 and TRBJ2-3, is DTGVSQNPRHKITKRGQNVTFRCDPISEHNRLYWYRQTLGQGPEFLTYFQNEAQLEKSRLLSDRFSAERPKGSFSTLEIQRTEQGDSAMYLCASSFAGGADTQYFGPGTRLTVL.

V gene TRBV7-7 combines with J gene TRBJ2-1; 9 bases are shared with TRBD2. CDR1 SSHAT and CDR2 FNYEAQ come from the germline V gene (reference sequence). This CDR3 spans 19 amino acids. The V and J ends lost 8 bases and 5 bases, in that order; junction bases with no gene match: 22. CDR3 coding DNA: TGTGCCAGCCGTAAGAGAAGCGGGGGGACTGCTCCCTCACACAATGAGCAGTTCTTC. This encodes CASRKRSGGTAPSHNEQFF.

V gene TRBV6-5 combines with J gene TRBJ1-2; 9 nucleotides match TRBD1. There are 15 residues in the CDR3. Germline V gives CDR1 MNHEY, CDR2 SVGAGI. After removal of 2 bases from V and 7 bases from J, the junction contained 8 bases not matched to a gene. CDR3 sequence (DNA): TGTGCCAGCAGTTACCCCGGGACAGGGATTTCTGGCTACACCTTC. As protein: CASSYPGTGISGYTF.